This record covers a single TCR beta chain. Antigen unknown. At one end the junction does not follow the germline gene, possibly because of a read error. This sample was included in a study of tumor-infiltrating lymphocytes in primary liver carcinoma. Study-level points and caveats: Tumor region pairs outstripped tumor-adjacent and tumor-blood pairs in overlap. Among top clones, only about 8-25% appeared in all five tumor regions.

A constant-region primer served to make TCR beta cDNA from roughly 540 ng total RNA. Researchers made the TCR beta libraries by running three nested multiplex PCR rounds with slightly modified ARM-PCR. TRBV1-TRBV30 forward primers and a C-beta reverse primer were used in the first two PCR rounds, which each ran for 9 to 10 cycles. TCRdb analysed the multiplex PCR reads with MiXCR anew, one entry per CDR3 protein. The sample has approximately 53,000 distinct CDR3 sequences; around 77% are singletons. It was from roughly 20-30 mg of unsorted bulk tissue that RNA and DNA were co-extracted. CDR3 length equals 13 residues. Germline V CDR1 and CDR2: MNHEY, SVGAGI.

The chain has TRBV6-5 and TRBJ1-5; D not resolved. Sequencing was carried out using liver tumor tissue from sampling region 5. Subset reported: tumor region T5, tumor centre. The sequence was collected from a man in his forties with primary liver carcinoma and hepatitis B virus infection. The CDR3 coding sequence is TGTGCCAGCAATTACTCCCCCCAACAGCCCCGGCATTTC. Its protein is CASNYSPQQPRHF.